This T cell receptor beta chain was profiled in a study of Tregs in tolerant kidney transplant recipients. Study outcomes and limitations: Activated donor B cell expansion appeared to reveal the most relevant donor-specific TCRbeta repertoire. Antigen-driven expansion was suggested because donor-specific Tregs expanded more than all Tregs in tolerant patients.

About this clone itself: Its antigen is unknown.

Unstimulated Tregs (CD4+CD25+CD127-) and CD4+CD25- non-Tregs were sorted from PBMCs. Germline lookup yields CDR1 MNHNY and CDR2 SVGAGI (reference sequence). The CDR3 contains 15 residues. V lost 4 bases, J lost 3 bases, and 0 bases stayed unmatched. Clones were sequenced by immunoSEQ multiplex PCR, and TCRdb holds only the in-frame ones, with some missing. Among 60,000 to 75,000 clones listed, approximately 85% were seen once. The J gene is TRBJ2-5, the V gene TRBV6-6; 15 positions match TRBD2. The clonotype comes from a human donor who received a combined kidney and bone marrow transplant. Source: Tregs from blood, taken before the transplant. The DNA of the CDR3 is TGTGCCAGCAGTTGGACTAGCGGGAGGGAAGAGACCCAGTACTTC. Translation: CASSWTSGREETQYF.